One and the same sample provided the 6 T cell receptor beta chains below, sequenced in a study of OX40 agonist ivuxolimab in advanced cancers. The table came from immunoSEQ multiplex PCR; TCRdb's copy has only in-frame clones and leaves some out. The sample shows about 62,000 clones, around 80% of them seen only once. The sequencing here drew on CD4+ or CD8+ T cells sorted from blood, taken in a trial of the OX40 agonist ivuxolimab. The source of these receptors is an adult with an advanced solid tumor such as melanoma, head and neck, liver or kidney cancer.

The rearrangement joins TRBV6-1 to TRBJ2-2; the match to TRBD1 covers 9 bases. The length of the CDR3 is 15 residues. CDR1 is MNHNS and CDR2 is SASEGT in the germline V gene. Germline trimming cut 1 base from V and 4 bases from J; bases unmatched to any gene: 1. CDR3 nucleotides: TGTGCCAGCAGTGAAGGGGGACAGGGCACCGGGGAGCTGTTTTTT. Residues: CASSEGGQGTGELFF.

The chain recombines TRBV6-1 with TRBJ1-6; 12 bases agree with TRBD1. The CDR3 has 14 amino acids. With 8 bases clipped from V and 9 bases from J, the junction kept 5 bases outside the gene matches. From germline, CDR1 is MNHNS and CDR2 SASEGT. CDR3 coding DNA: TGTGCCAGCGGGGGACAGGGGGCTGCTTCACCCCTCCACTTT. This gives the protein CASGGQGAASPLHF.

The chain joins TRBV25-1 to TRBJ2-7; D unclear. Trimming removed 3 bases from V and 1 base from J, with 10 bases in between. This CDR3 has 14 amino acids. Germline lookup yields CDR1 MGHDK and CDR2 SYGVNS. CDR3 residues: CASSDDLRSYEQYF. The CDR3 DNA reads TGTGCCAGCAGTGATGATTTAAGGTCCTACGAGCAGTACTTC.

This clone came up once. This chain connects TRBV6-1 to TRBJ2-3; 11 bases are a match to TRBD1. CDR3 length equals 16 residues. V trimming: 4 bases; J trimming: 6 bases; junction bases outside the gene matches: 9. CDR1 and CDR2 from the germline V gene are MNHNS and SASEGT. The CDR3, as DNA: TGTGCCAGCAGTGGGGGGACAGGGGGATTCGCTGATACGCAGTATTTT. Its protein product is CASSGGTGGFADTQYF.

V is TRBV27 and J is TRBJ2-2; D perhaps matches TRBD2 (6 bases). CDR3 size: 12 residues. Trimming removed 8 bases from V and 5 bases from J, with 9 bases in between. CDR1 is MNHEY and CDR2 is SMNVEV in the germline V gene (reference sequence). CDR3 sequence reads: CASGGVTGELFF. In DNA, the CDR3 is TGTGCCAGCGGCGGGGTAACCGGGGAGCTGTTTTTT.

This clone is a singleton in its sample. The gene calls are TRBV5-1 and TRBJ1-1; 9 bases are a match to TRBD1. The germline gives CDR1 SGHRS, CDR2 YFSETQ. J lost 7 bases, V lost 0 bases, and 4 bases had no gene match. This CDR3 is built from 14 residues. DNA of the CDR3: TGCGCCAGCAGCTTGGAGACAGGGGGTTTTGAAGCTTTCTTT. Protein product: CASSLETGGFEAFF.